Listed here are 16 T cell receptor beta chains from one sample, sequenced in a study of blood T cell repertoires in COVID-19. Assay: immunoSEQ multiplex PCR; the TCRdb copy retains only in-frame clones and omits some. Among about 46,000 clones listed, around 86% were seen once. Sequenced sample: peripheral blood. The receptors were sampled from a human donor in a cohort sampled during active COVID-19.

This chain connects TRBV5-1 to TRBJ2-3; 7 nucleotides match TRBD2. The CDR3 has 15 residues. With V trimmed by 1 base and J by 3 bases, 5 bases remained unmatched. Germline assignment: CDR1 SGHRS and CDR2 YFSETQ. The CDR3 region has the DNA TGCGCCAGCAGCTTGAGCGGGGACCTAACAGATACGCAGTATTTT. Translated, it gives CASSLSGDLTDTQYF.

This clone was seen a handful of times. CDR3 in DNA: TGTGCCAGCAGCCCCTCGGAGGGGTTGAACACTGAAGCTTTCTTT. It encodes CASSPSEGLNTEAFF. The chain has TRBV7-9 and TRBJ1-1; possible D gene TRBD1, 5 bases. There are 15 residues in the CDR3. Germline CDR1 reads SEHNR; CDR2 reads FQNEAQ (reference sequence). The V gene lost 5 bases and the J gene lost 0 bases, with 13 bases spanning the gap.

The chain carries TRBV25-1 and TRBJ1-2, with 7 bases lining up with TRBD1. The CDR3 is 13 residues long. Germline values: CDR1 MGHDK, CDR2 SYGVNS. Trimming took 5 bases from V and 8 from J; bases not matched to a gene: 8. CDR3 DNA sequence: TGTGCCAGCAGTATAACAGGGGTATGGGGCTACACCTTC. This encodes CASSITGVWGYTF.

This chain uses TRBV12-3 or TRBV12-4 with TRBJ1-1; 9 nucleotides match TRBD1. Trimming removed 5 bases from V and 8 bases from J; junction bases left unmatched: 6. The CDR3 loop spans 13 amino acids. CDR3 residues: CASSRGTGLEAFF. The CDR3 DNA reads TGTGCCAGCAGTCGGGGGACAGGGCTGGAAGCTTTCTTT.

This clone showed up just a few times. This sequence joins TRBV5-4 and TRBJ1-2, with 8 bases fitting TRBD1. This CDR3 spans 16 amino acids. Germline assignment: CDR1 SGHNT and CDR2 YYREEE (reference sequence). Unmatched junction bases numbered 12, after V lost 2 bases and J lost 6 bases. CDR3 nucleotide sequence: TGTGCCAGCAGCTTTGAGGGTGGACAGGGATCAGATGGCTACACCTTC. It is translated as CASSFEGGQGSDGYTF.

The rearrangement joins TRBV4-1 to TRBJ2-7; 9 nucleotides match TRBD2. The CDR3 has 15 amino acids. The germline CDR1 and CDR2 sequences are MGHRA and YSYEKL. V dropped 0 bases and J dropped 7; count of bases not matched to a gene: 7. For the CDR3, the DNA is TGCGCCAGCAGCCAAGATCTGGCTAGCGGGATTGAGCAGTACTTC. The encoded protein is CASSQDLASGIEQYF.

The chain carries TRBV4-1 and TRBJ1-2, with 7 positions matching TRBD1. After removal of 1 base from V and 4 bases from J, the junction contained 9 bases not matched to a gene. Germline V CDR1 and CDR2: MGHRA, YSYEKL. This CDR3 comprises 16 residues. CDR3 DNA sequence: TGCGCCAGCAGCCAAGTACAAGACAGGGTCATCTATGGCTACACCTTC. This encodes CASSQVQDRVIYGYTF.

The table lists this clone with a few counts. The rearrangement links TRBV2 to TRBJ2-7; TRBD2 aligns across 12 bases. The V segment lost 9 bases and the J segment 4 bases; nucleotides outside the gene matches: 13. CDR1 SNHLY and CDR2 FYNNEI come from the germline V gene. The CDR3 has 16 residues. CDR3 bases: TGTGCCAGTCGACTTGAACTCGGGACTAGCGGGTACGAGCAGTACTTC. Its translation is CASRLELGTSGYEQYF.

The chain carries TRBV12-3 or TRBV12-4 and TRBJ2-7, with D tentatively TRBD2 (5 bases). This CDR3 has 12 residues. Trimming took 5 bases from V and 5 from J, leaving 10 bases between them. This chain's CDR3 is CASSVTSHEQYF. In DNA form, the CDR3 reads TGTGCCAGCAGTGTTACTAGTCACGAGCAGTACTTC.

V and J are TRBV4-1 and TRBJ2-1; weak D call: TRBD2 (6 bases). V gave up 1 base and J gave up 8 bases, with 18 bases separating them. Per germline, CDR1 MGHRA and CDR2 YSYEKL. The length of the CDR3 is 16 residues. The CDR3 region is CASSQAGGALMYEQFF. CDR3 DNA: TGCGCCAGCAGCCAAGCCGGCGGGGCCCTTATGTATGAGCAGTTCTTC.

This clone was seen a few times. The chain has TRBV4-2 and TRBJ1-2; D might be TRBD1 (6 bases). Trimming took off 0 bases at V and 5 bases at J, with 16 bases between the two ends. CDR3 length: 16 amino acids. Germline V CDR1 and CDR2: LGHNA, YNFKEQ. The CDR3 loop reads CASSQESGQGRYGYTF. The CDR3 region has the DNA TGTGCCAGCAGCCAAGAGTCAGGCCAGGGGAGATATGGCTACACCTTC.

The chain couples TRBV3-1 (or the pseudogene TRBV3-2) to TRBJ1-1; D is unresolved. The CDR3 spans 12 residues. V lost 5 bases to trimming and J lost 8 bases, with 12 bases between them. Germline lookup yields CDR1 LGHDT and CDR2 YNNKEL (reference sequence). CDR3 loop: CASSFSRTEAFF. Written as DNA, the CDR3 is TGTGCCAGCAGCTTCTCCCGTACAGAAGCTTTCTTT.

The chain employs TRBV27 and TRBJ1-1, with 7 bases aligning to TRBD1. The V gene end was trimmed by 7 bases and the J gene end by 8 bases; junction bases not matched to a gene: 10. The CDR3 has 13 amino acids. Germline V gene lookup returns CDR1 MNHEY and CDR2 SMNVEV (reference sequence). CDR3 bases: TGTGCCAGCATAAAACAGGGGTTCAGGGAAGCTTTCTTT. Its protein product is CASIKQGFREAFF.

The chain carries TRBV3-1 (or the pseudogene TRBV3-2) and TRBJ2-7; perhaps TRBD1 as D (6 bases). Trimming took off 3 bases at V and 3 bases at J, with 12 bases between the two ends. The germline CDR1 and CDR2 sequences are LGHDT and YNNKEL (reference sequence). The CDR3 has 14 residues. The CDR3 sequence: CASSHTGRLYEQYF. Written as DNA, the CDR3 is TGTGCCAGCAGCCATACAGGGCGTCTCTACGAGCAGTACTTC.

This sequence joins TRBV30 and TRBJ2-5; TRBD2 aligns across 10 bases. V trimming: 5 bases; J trimming: 5 bases; junction bases outside the gene matches: 11. Germline CDR1 reads GTSNPN; CDR2 reads SVGIG (reference sequence). CDR3 length: 15 residues. The CDR3 loop reads CAWAPAGGVRETQYF. CDR3 DNA sequence: TGTGCCTGGGCCCCAGCGGGGGGGGTGAGGGAGACCCAGTACTTC.

V gene TRBV6-2 or TRBV6-3 combines with J gene TRBJ1-2; 8 positions agree with TRBD1. This CDR3 has 14 amino acids. CDR1 is MNHEY and CDR2 is SVGEGT in the germline V gene. With 5 bases clipped from V and 6 bases from J, the junction kept 8 bases outside the gene matches. CDR3 in DNA: TGTGCCAGCAGTGGCCGGACAGGGATAGATGGCTACACCTTC. It is translated as CASSGRTGIDGYTF.